The present TCR beta chain was sequenced within a study of tumor and adjacent non-tumor tissue in lung cancer. General observations from the study: TCR diversity was significantly greater in tumor than normal lung tissue. Top 100 clones took a larger repertoire share in normal lung.

TCRbeta libraries were built with three rounds of nested PCR, modified from ARM-PCR. Using its own MiXCR run on the multiplex PCR reads, TCRdb lists one record per CDR3 protein. This table holds 75,000 to 100,000 distinct CDR3 sequences, approximately 70% found once. RNA was extracted from bulk tissue without any cell sorting. V was shortened by 1 base and J by 6 bases, with 10 bases between the two germline ends. Germline lookup yields CDR1 SGHTA and CDR2 FQGNSA. The CDR3 runs 15 residues. Points on this clonotype: The antigen is not known.

Input material: lung tumor tissue. The chain uses TRBV7-2 and TRBJ1-6, with D possibly being TRBD1 (6 bases). The source is a man between 60 and 70 years old with non-small cell lung cancer. CDR3 protein: CASSLERGVNSPLHF. The CDR3 coding sequence is TGTGCCAGCAGCTTAGAGAGGGGGGTTAATTCACCCCTCCACTTT.